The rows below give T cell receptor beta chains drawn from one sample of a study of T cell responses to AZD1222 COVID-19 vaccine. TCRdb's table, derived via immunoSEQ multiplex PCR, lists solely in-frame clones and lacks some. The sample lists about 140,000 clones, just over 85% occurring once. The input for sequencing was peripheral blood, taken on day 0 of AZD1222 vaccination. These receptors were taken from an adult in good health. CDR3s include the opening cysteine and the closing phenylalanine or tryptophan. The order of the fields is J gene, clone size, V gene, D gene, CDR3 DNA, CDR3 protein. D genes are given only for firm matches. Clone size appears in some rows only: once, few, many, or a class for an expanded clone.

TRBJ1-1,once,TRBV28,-,TGTGCCAGCAGTTTATGGAACCTGGGCACTGAAGCTTTCTTT,CASSLWNLGTEAFF
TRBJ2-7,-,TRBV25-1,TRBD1,TGTGCCAGCAGTGAATATGGGACAGGGGTCGGCGAGCAGTACTTC,CASSEYGTGVGEQYF
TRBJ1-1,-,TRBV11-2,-,TGTGCCAGCAGCTTAGTATCCCGATTCGAACTTGAAGCTTTCTTT,CASSLVSRFELEAFF
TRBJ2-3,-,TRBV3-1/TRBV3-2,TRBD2,TGTGCCAGCAGCCTAGGGACTAGCGGGAGTGCGGCAGATACGCAGTATTTT,CASSLGTSGSAADTQYF
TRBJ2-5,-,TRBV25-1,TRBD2,TGTGCCAGCAGTGAACACCCCGGGGAGGGAGAGACCCAGTACTTC,CASSEHPGEGETQYF
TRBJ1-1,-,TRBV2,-,TGTGCCAGCAGGGGGACTTTCCGGGGAACTGAAGCTTTCTTT,CASRGTFRGTEAFF
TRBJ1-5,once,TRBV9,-,TGTGCCAGCGGGAACAATCAGCCCCAGCATTTT,CASGNNQPQHF
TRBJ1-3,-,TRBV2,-,TGTGCCAGCAGGTACAGGGTTCGGAGTCGAAACACCATATATTTT,CASRYRVRSRNTIYF
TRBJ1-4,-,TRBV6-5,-,TGTGCCAGCAGTTACTCGGGGGCAACTAATGAAAAACTGTTTTTT,CASSYSGATNEKLFF
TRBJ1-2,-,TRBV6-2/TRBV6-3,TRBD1,TGTGCCAGCAGTTACACGGGACAGGGGCTCTATGGCTACACCTTC,CASSYTGQGLYGYTF
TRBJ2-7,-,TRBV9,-,TGTGCCAGCAGCGTAGAGACTAACCCCCTCTACGAGCAGTACTTC,CASSVETNPLYEQYF
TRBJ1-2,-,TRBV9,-,TGTGCCAGCAGCGTAGGTACAGGATCAGGTGGCTACACCTTC,CASSVGTGSGGYTF
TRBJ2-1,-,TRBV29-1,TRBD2,TGCAGCGTTGAATCGGGGGGTGTTGGAGTTGGTGAGCAGTTCTTC,CSVESGGVGVGEQFF
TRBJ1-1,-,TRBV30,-,TGTGCCTGGAGTGTTTGGGGAGTGAACACTGAAGCTTTCTTT,CAWSVWGVNTEAFF
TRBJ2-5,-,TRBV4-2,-,TGTGCCAGCAGCCAAGGCGCGCTGAGGCAAGAGACCCAGTACTTC,CASSQGALRQETQYF
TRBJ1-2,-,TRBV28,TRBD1,TGTGCCAGCAGTTTAGGGACAGGGAACTATGGCTACACCTTC,CASSLGTGNYGYTF
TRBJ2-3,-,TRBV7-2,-,TGTGCCAGCAGCTTAGGGGTTGGGACCACAGATACGCAGTATTTT,CASSLGVGTTDTQYF
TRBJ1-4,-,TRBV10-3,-,TGTGCCATCGGGAGTCAAGGAAATGAAAAACTGTTTTTT,CAIGSQGNEKLFF
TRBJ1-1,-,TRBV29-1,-,TGCAGCGTTGTCATGATCTCCAACACTGAAGCTTTCTTT,CSVVMISNTEAFF
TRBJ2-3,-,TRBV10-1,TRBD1,TGCGCCAGCAGCCCCGAGGGGGGACAGGGGACAGATACGCAGTATTTT,CASSPEGGQGTDTQYF
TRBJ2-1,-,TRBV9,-,TGTGCCAGCAGCTCCTTGACTACGCTGCGCAATGAGCAGTTCTTC,CASSSLTTLRNEQFF
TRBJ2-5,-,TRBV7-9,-,TGTGCCAGCAGCTTGGGGCGGATCCAAGAGACCCAGTACTTC,CASSLGRIQETQYF
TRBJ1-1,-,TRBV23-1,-,TGCGCCAGGGTACAGGGAAGGAACACTGAAGCTTTCTTT,CARVQGRNTEAFF
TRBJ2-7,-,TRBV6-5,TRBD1,TGTGCCAGCCTCACGTCAGGGGGACCCTACGAGCAGTACTTC,CASLTSGGPYEQYF
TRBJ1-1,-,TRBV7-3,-,TGTGCCAGCAGCTTTGACAGATCGAACACTGAAGCTTTCTTT,CASSFDRSNTEAFF
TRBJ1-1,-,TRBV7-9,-,TGTGCCGGCCGCCGACCGGCGGGAGTCGAAGCTTTCTTT,CAGRRPAGVEAFF
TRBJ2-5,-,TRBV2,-,TGTGCCAGCAGTCTCGTTGAGACCCAGTACTTC,CASSLVETQYF
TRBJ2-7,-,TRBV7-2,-,TGTGCCAGCAGCTTAGTCACAGGTTATGGACCCTACGAGCAGTACTTC,CASSLVTGYGPYEQYF
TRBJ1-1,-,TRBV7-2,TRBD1,TGTGCCAGCAGCTTAGAGGGGACAGGGTTTGGCACTGAAGCTTTCTTT,CASSLEGTGFGTEAFF
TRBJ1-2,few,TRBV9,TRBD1,TGTGCCAGCAGCGAGACAGGGGACCATAGGCCTAACTATGGCTACACCTTC,CASSETGDHRPNYGYTF
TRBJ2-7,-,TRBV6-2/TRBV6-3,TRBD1,TGTGCCAGCAGTCGGGACAGACCTGACGAGCAGTACTTC,CASSRDRPDEQYF
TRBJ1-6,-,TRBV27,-,TGTGCCAGCAGTACCGGGACACCCTATAATTCACCCCTCCACTTT,CASSTGTPYNSPLHF
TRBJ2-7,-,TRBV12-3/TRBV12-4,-,TGTGCCAGCAGCCACCAGTACGAGCAGTACTTC,CASSHQYEQYF
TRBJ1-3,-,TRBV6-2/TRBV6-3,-,TGTGCCAGCAGTTCCTTCATGCGTTATGGAAACACCATATATTTT,CASSSFMRYGNTIYF
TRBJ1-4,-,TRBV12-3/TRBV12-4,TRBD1,TGTGCCAGCAGTTCGGACAGGGACAGAAAACTGTTTTTT,CASSSDRDRKLFF
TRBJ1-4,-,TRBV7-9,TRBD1,TGTGCCAGCAGCTTAGAAGGGACAGGGGTTGAAAAACTGTTTTTT,CASSLEGTGVEKLFF
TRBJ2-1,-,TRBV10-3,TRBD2,TGTGCCATCACATCCGAGGTTCGACTAGCGGGAGGGGACAATGAGCAGTTCTTC,CAITSEVRLAGGDNEQFF
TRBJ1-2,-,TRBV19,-,TGTGCCAGTAGTATCCCCGGGGGTGCCTATGGCTACACCTTC,CASSIPGGAYGYTF
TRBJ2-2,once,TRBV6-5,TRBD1,TGTGCCAGCAGTTACGCGGACAGGTTAAACACCGGGGAGCTGTTTTTT,CASSYADRLNTGELFF
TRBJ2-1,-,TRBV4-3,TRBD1,TGCGCCAGCAGCCCCGGGACAGGGTCTACGTACAATGAGCAGTTCTTC,CASSPGTGSTYNEQFF
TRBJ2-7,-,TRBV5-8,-,TGTGCCAGCAGAGACCGGGTAAGGTCCTACGAGCAGTACTTC,CASRDRVRSYEQYF
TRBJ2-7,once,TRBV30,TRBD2,TGTGCCTGGAGGAACCTCCCTGGGACTAGCCGCACCTACGAGCAGTACTTC,CAWRNLPGTSRTYEQYF
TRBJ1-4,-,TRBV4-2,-,TGTGCCAGCAGCCAAGACGACGGATTAGGGGAAAAACTGTTTTTT,CASSQDDGLGEKLFF
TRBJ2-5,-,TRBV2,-,TGTGCCACCCAGGGGCAAGAGACCCAGTACTTC,CATQGQETQYF
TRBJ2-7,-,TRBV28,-,TGTGCCAGCAGTTTATCTTCCTACGAGCAGTACTTC,CASSLSSYEQYF
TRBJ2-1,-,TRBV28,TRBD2,TGTGCCAGCAGCACCGAAGCGGGAACCTACAATGAGCAGTTCTTC,CASSTEAGTYNEQFF
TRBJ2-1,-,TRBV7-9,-,TGTGCCAGCAGCTCCTCGAGGGACTTCAATGAGCAGTTCTTC,CASSSSRDFNEQFF
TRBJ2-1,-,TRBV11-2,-,TGTGCCAGCAGCTTTTCGGAAAGTGAGCAGTTCTTC,CASSFSESEQFF
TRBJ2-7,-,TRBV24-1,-,TGTGCCACCAGTGAAGGCCCCTCCTACGAGCAGTACTTC,CATSEGPSYEQYF
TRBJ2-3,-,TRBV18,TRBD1,TGTGCCAGTGGACAGGGGGCCACAGATACGCAGTATTTT,CASGQGATDTQYF
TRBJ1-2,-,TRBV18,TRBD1,TGTGCCAGCTCACGGGACAGGGGAGACTATGGCTACACCTTC,CASSRDRGDYGYTF
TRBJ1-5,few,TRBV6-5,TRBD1,TGTGCCAGCAGCAGGACAGGGGGCGGCAATCAGCCCCAGCATTTT,CASSRTGGGNQPQHF
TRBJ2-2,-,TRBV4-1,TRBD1,TGCGCCAGCAGCTCCTGGGACAGGCTGTTTTTT,CASSSWDRLFF
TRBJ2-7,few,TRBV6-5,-,TGTGCCAGCAGTTTTTCAGGAGACGCCGCCTACGAGCAGTACTTC,CASSFSGDAAYEQYF
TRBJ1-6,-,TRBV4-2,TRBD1,TGTGCCAGCAGCCAAGAGACAGGGTCGGATAATTCACCCCTCCACTTT,CASSQETGSDNSPLHF
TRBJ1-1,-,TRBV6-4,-,TGTGCCAGCAGTGACGGGATAGCAGGGATGAACACTGAAGCTTTCTTT,CASSDGIAGMNTEAFF
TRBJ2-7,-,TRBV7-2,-,TGTGCCAGCAGCTTAGGGAACAGAGAGCAGTACTTC,CASSLGNREQYF
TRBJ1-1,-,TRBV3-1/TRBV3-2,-,TGTGCCAGCAGCCAAGAAGGGGGAGACACTGAAGCTTTCTTT,CASSQEGGDTEAFF
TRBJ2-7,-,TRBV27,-,TGTGCCAGCAGTTTATCCGCTTCGGGCGGCTACGAGCAGTACTTC,CASSLSASGGYEQYF